This T cell receptor (beta chain) was captured in a study of post-analysis software for immune sequencing data. Whole-study findings and limits: In multiple sclerosis, normalized Chao1 diversity was significantly below that of controls. Among four or five TRBV segments more frequent in patients than controls were TRBV5-6, TRBV5-1 and TRBV20-1.

Remarks on this clonotype: Antigen unknown.

The CDR3 extends over 15 amino acids. Per the germline V gene, CDR1 is DFQATT and CDR2 is SNEGSKA (reference sequence). Every TCR beta cDNA library bore unique molecular identifiers. TCRdb fed the PCR reads into MiXCR, producing one record per CDR3 protein. Of hundreds of thousands of distinct CDR3 sequences listed, 25% to 30% were seen once; the top ten hold around 0.56%. This sequence originates from a girl aged 10-17 years with multiple sclerosis. Sequences were obtained from blood. This chain joins TRBV20-1 and TRBJ2-1; D perhaps matches TRBD1 (6 bases). TRBJ2-7 explains the end of the DNA better; the J call may be wrong. The chain's CDR3 is CSARHRQEPYNEQYF. CDR3 coding DNA: TGCAGTGCTAGACATCGACAGGAGCCCTACAATGAGCAGTACTTC.